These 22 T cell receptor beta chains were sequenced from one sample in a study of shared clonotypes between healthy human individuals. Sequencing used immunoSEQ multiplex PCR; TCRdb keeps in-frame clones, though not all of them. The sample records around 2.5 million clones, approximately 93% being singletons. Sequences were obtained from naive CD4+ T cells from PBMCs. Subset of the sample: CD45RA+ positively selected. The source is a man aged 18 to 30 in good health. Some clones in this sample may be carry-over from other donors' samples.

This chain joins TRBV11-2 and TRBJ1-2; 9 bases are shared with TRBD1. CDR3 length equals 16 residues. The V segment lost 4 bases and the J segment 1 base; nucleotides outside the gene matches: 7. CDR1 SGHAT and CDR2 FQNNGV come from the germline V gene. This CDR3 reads CASSSTGGGINYGYTF. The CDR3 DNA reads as TGTGCCAGCAGCTCCACAGGGGGCGGTATTAACTATGGCTACACCTTC.

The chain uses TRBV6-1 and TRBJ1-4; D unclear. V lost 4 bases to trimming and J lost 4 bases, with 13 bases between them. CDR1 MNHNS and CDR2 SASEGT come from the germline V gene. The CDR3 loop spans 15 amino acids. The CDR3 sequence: CASSGQATLNEKLFF. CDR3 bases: TGTGCCAGCAGTGGTCAGGCTACCCTTAATGAAAAACTGTTTTTT.

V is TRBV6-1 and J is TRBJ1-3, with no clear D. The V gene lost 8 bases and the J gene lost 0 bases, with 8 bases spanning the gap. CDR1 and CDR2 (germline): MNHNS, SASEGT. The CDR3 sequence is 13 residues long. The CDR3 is CASGVGSGNTIYF. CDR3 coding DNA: TGTGCCAGCGGGGTCGGCTCTGGAAACACCATATATTTT.

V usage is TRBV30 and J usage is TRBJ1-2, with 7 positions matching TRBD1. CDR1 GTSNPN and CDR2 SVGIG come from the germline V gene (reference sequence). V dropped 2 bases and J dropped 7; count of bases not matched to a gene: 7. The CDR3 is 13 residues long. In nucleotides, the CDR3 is TGTGCCTGGAGTAACCAGGGGGTTGGTGGCTACACCTTC. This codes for CAWSNQGVGGYTF.

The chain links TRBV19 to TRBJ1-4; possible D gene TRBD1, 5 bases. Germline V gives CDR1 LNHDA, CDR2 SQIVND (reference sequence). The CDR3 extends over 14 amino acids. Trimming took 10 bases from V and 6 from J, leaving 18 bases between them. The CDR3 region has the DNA TGTGCCACCTCCCCGACAGTAAACTATGAAAAACTGTTTTTT. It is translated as CATSPTVNYEKLFF. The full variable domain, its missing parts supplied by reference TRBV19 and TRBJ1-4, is DGGITQSPKYLFRKEGQNVTLSCEQNLNHDAMYWYRQDPGQGLRLIYYSQIVNDFQKGDIAEGYSVSREKKESFPLTVTSAQKNPTAFYLCATSPTVNYEKLFFGSGTQLSVL.

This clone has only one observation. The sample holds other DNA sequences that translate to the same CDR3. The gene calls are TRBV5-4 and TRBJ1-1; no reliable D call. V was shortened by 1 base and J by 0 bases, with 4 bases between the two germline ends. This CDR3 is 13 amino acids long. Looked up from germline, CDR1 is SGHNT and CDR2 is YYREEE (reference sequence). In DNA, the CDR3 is TGTGCCAGCAGCTTGAGCTTGAACACTGAAGCTTTCTTT. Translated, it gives CASSLSLNTEAFF.

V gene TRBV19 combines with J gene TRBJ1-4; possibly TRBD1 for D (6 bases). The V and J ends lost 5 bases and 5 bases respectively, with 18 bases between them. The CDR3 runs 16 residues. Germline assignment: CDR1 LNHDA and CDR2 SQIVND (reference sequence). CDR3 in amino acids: CASSLLRGTLNEKLFF. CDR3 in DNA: TGTGCCAGTAGTCTCCTCCGCGGGACACTAAATGAAAAACTGTTTTTT.

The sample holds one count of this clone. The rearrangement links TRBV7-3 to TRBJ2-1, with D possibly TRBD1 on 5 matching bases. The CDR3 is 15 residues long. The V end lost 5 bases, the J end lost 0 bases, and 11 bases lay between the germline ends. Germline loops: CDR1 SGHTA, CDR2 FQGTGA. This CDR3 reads CASSTDTSSYNEQFF. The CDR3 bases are TGTGCCAGCAGCACGGACACGAGCTCCTACAATGAGCAGTTCTTC.

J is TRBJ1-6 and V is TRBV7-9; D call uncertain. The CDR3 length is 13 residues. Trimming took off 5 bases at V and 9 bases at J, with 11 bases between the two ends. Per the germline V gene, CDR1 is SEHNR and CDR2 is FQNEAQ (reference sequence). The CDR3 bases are TGTGCCAGCAGCACCCTCAGCGGTTCACCCCTCCACTTT. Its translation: CASSTLSGSPLHF. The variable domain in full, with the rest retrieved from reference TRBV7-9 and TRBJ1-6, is DTGVSQNPRHKITKRGQNVTFRCDPISEHNRLYWYRQTLGQGPEFLTYFQNEAQLEKSRLLSDRFSAERPKGSFSTLEIQRTEQGDSAMYLCASSTLSGSPLHFGNGTRLTVT.

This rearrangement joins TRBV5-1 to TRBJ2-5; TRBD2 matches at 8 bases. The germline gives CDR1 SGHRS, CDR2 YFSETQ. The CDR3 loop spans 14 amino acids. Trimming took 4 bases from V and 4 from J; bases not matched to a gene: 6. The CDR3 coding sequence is TGCGCCAGCAGCCCTACTAGCGGAACAGAGACCCAGTACTTC. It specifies CASSPTSGTETQYF.

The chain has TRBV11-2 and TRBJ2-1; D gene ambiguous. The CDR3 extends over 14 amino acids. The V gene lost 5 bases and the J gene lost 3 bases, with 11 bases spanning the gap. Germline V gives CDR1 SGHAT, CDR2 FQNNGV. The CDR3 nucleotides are TGTGCCAGCAGCCCCCCCGGTAGCTACAATGAGCAGTTCTTC. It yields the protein CASSPPGSYNEQFF.

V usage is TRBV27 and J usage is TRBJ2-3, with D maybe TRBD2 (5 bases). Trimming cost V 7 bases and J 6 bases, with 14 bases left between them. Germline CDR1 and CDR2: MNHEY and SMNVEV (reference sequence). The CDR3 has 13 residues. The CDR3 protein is CASTRRTSDTQYF. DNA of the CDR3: TGTGCCAGCACCAGACGGACTTCGGATACGCAGTATTTT.

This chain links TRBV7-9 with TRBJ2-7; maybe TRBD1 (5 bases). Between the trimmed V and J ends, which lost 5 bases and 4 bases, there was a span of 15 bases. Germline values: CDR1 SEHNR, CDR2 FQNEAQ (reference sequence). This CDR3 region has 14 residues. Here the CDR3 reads CASSPSRAEYEQYF. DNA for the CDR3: TGTGCCAGCAGCCCCTCCAGGGCAGAATACGAGCAGTACTTC. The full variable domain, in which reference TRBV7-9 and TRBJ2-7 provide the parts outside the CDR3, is DTGVSQNPRHKITKRGQNVTFRCDPISEHNRLYWYRQTLGQGPEFLTYFQNEAQLEKSRLLSDRFSAERPKGSFSTLEIQRTEQGDSAMYLCASSPSRAEYEQYFGPGTRLTVT.

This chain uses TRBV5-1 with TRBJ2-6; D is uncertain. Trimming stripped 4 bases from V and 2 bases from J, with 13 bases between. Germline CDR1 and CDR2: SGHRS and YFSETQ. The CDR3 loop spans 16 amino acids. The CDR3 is CASSPPGWAGANVLTF. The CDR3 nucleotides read TGCGCCAGCAGCCCGCCCGGTTGGGCTGGGGCCAACGTCCTGACTTTC.

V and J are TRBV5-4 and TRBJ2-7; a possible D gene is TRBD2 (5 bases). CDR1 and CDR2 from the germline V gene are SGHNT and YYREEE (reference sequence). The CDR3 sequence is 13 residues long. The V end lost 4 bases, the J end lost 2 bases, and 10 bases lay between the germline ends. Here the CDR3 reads CASSAGVTYEQYF. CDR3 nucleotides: TGTGCCAGCAGCGCCGGGGTCACCTACGAGCAGTACTTC.

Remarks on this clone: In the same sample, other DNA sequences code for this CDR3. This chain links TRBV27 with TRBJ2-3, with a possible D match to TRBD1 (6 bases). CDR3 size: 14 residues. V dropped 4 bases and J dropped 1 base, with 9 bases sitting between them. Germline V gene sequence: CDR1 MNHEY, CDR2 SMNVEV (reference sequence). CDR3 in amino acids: CASSSYRGTDTQYF. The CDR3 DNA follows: TGTGCCAGCAGTTCGTACAGGGGCACAGATACGCAGTATTTT.

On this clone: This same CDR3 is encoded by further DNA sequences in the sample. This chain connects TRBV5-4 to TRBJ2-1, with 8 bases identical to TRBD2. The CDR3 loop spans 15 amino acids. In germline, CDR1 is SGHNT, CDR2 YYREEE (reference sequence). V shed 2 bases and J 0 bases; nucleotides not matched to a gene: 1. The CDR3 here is CASSFSGSSYNEQFF. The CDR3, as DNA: TGTGCCAGCAGCTTCAGCGGGAGCTCCTACAATGAGCAGTTCTTC.

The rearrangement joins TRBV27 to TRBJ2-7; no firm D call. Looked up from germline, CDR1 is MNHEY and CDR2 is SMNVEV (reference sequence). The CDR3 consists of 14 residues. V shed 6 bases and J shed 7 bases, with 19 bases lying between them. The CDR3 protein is CASSQIWYPLEQYF. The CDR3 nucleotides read TGTGCCAGCAGCCAAATTTGGTATCCGCTGGAGCAGTACTTC.

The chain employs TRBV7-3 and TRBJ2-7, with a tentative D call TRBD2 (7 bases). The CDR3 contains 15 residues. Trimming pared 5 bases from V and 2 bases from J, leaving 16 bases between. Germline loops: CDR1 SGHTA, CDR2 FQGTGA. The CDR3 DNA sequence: TGTGCCAGCAGCCCCCGAGGGGGGACTACCTACGAGCAGTACTTC. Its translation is CASSPRGGTTYEQYF.

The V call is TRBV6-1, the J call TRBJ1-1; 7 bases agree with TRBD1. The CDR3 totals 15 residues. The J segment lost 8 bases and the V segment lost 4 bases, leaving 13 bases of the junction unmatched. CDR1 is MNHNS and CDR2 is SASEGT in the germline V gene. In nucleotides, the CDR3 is TGTGCCAGCAGTGGTGGACAGGCGGGGAATGAGGAAGCTTTCTTT. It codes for CASSGGQAGNEEAFF.

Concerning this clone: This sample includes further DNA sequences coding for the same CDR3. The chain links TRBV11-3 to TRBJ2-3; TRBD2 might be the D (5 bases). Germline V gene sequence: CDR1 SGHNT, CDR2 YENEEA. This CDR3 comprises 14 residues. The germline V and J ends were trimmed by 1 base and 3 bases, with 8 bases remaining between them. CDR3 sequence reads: CASSLGGSTDTQYF. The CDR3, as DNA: TGTGCCAGCAGCTTAGGAGGGAGTACAGATACGCAGTATTTT.

DNA of the CDR3: TGCGCCAGCAGCTCTGGCTTTGGGGACTACAATGAGCAGTTCTTC. Protein product: CASSSGFGDYNEQFF. The chain has TRBV5-1 and TRBJ2-1; D not certain. With 3 bases removed from V and 3 bases from J, the gap between germline ends came to 13 bases. The CDR3 length is 15 residues. The germline gives CDR1 SGHRS, CDR2 YFSETQ.